The T cell receptor (beta chain) under discussion was sequenced for a study of CD8 T cell repertoires and HIV-1 epitope variants. General study results and limits: Roughly nine antigen-specific TCR beta clonotypes were found; 5 to 7 seemed cross-reactive to variants.

Produced via immunoSEQ multiplex PCR; TCRdb's table is partial and in-frame only. The sample gives about 95,000 clones, roughly four fifths of which show up once; roughly 24% is in the top ten. A remark on this clone: Its antigen is not identified.

V was cut by 0 bases and J by 10 bases, with 10 bases left in between. Per the germline V gene, CDR1 is KGHSH and CDR2 is LQKENI. The CDR3 runs to 13 residues. Sequencing was carried out using uncultured baseline CD8+ T cells from peripheral blood mononuclear cells (PBMCs). This sequence joins TRBV18 and TRBJ2-1; D is undetermined. This receptor was taken from a male donor with HIV. CDR3 loop: CASSPPDAGEQFF. The CDR3 DNA reads as TGTGCCAGCTCACCACCGGACGCCGGCGAGCAGTTCTTC.